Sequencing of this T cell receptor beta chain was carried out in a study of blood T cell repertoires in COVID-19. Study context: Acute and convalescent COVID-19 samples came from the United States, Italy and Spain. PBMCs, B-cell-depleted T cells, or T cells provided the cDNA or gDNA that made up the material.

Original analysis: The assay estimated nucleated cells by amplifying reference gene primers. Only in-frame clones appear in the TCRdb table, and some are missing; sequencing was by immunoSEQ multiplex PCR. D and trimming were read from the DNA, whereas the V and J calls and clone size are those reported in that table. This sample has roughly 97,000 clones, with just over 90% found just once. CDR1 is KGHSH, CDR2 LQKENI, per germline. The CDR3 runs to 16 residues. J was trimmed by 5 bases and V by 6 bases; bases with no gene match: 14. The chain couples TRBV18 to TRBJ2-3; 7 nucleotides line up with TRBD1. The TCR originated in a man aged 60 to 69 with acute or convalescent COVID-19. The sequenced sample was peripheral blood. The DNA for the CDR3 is TGTGCCAGCTCTCTAGGGGGCGCTGGTTTCGGAGATACGCAGTATTTT. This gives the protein CASSLGGAGFGDTQYF.